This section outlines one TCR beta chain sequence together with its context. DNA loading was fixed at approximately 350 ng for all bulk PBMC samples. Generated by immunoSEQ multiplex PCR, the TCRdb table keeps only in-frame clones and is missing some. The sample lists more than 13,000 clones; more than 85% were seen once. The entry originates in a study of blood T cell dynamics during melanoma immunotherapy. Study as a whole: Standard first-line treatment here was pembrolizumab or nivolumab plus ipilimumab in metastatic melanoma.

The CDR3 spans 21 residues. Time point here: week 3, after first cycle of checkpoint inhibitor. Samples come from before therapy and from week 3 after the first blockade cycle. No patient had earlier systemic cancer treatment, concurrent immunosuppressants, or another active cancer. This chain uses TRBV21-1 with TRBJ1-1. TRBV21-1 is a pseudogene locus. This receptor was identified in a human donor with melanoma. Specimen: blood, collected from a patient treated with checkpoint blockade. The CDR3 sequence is CASSKGGVSGQRFPMNTEAFF. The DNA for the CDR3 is TGTGCCAGCAGCAAAGGGGGGGTATCCGGACAGCGATTCCCCATGAACACTGAAGCTTTCTTT.